This is a list of T cell receptor beta chains from one sample in a study of OX40 agonist ivuxolimab in advanced cancers. The assay was immunoSEQ multiplex PCR, and TCRdb's table has in-frame clones only and misses some. The sample records tens of thousands of clones, 70% to 80% being singletons. The source material was CD4+ or CD8+ T cells sorted from blood, sampled in a trial of the OX40 agonist ivuxolimab. Receptors were obtained from an adult with an advanced solid tumor such as melanoma, head and neck, liver or kidney cancer. Each CDR3 is given with its conserved first and last residue. The D gene is left open where the match is weak. Clone size is not always given. Where it is, it says once, few, many or a class for expanded clones.

TRBJ2-2	19	.	TRBV7-2	.	TGTGCCAGCAGCTTGGGCAGGGGCCTCTTTGAGAGGGGCACCGGGGAGCTGTTTTTT	CASSLGRGLFERGTGELFF
TRBJ1-2	15	.	TRBV9	.	TGTGCCAGCAGCGGGGGGGGTGGCCTATTCTATGGCTACACCTTC	CASSGGGGLFYGYTF
TRBJ2-2	13	.	TRBV6-5	.	TGTGCCAGCAGTTACCGCAGGGTGGGGGAGCTGTTTTTT	CASSYRRVGELFF
TRBJ2-7	13	once	TRBV27	.	TGTGCCAGCAGGGGGGACTTCGAATACGAGCAGTACTTC	CASRGDFEYEQYF
TRBJ2-7	13	.	TRBV4-2	TRBD2	TGTGCCAGCACGTCTAGCGGGCGGAACGAGCAGTACTTC	CASTSSGRNEQYF
TRBJ1-1	12	.	TRBV2	.	TGTGCCAGCAGTGGCGACAGCCCTGAAGCTTTCTTT	CASSGDSPEAFF
TRBJ2-1	15	.	TRBV7-9	.	TGTGCCAGCAGCTTAGGAGGGTTGGGGGGCGATGAGCAGTTCTTC	CASSLGGLGGDEQFF
TRBJ2-2	16	.	TRBV27	.	TGTGCCAGCAGTTTAGGGTCAAACCTTCAAACCGGGGAGCTGTTTTTT	CASSLGSNLQTGELFF
TRBJ2-1	12	.	TRBV7-2	TRBD2	TGTGCCAGCAGCCTATTAGCGGGAGGGCTGTTCTTC	CASSLLAGGLFF
TRBJ2-7	13	few	TRBV4-1	TRBD1	TGCGCCAGCAGCCACGACAGGGTCCACGAGCAGTACTTC	CASSHDRVHEQYF
TRBJ1-4	15	.	TRBV15	TRBD1	TGTGCCACCAGCAGCCCCACAGGGGCAAATGAAAAACTGTTTTTT	CATSSPTGANEKLFF
TRBJ1-2	14	.	TRBV6-1	.	TGTGCCAGCTTTGGGGCAGGGAATGTTTATGGCTACACCTTC	CASFGAGNVYGYTF
TRBJ2-5	15	.	TRBV6-5	TRBD1	TGTGCCAGCAGCCTACAGGGGGCGGATTTCAAACCCCAGTACTTC	CASSLQGADFKPQYF
TRBJ1-6	15	.	TRBV5-1	.	TGCGCCAGCAGCCCGACAGTGACCCAAAATTCACCCCTCCACTTT	CASSPTVTQNSPLHF
TRBJ1-4	13	.	TRBV6-5	.	TGTGCCAGCAGTCTCCAGTCTAATGAAAAACTGTTTTTT	CASSLQSNEKLFF